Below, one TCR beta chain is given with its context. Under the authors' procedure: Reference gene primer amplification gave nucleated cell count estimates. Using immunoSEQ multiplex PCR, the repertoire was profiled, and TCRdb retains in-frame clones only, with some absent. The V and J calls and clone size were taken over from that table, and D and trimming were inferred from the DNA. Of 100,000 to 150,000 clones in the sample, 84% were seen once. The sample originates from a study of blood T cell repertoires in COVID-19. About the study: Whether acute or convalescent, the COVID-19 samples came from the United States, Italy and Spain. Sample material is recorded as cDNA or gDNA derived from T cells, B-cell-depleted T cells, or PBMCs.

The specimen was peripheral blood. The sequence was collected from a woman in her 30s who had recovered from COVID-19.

CDR3 region: CASSLERVAEAFF. The DNA for the CDR3 is TGCGCCAGCAGCTTGGAACGGGTTGCTGAAGCTTTCTTT. This chain links TRBV5-1 with TRBJ1-1; D call uncertain. The CDR3 totals 13 residues. Germline-derived CDR1 and CDR2 are SGHRS and YFSETQ. V was pared by 0 bases and J by 6 bases, with 9 bases between.